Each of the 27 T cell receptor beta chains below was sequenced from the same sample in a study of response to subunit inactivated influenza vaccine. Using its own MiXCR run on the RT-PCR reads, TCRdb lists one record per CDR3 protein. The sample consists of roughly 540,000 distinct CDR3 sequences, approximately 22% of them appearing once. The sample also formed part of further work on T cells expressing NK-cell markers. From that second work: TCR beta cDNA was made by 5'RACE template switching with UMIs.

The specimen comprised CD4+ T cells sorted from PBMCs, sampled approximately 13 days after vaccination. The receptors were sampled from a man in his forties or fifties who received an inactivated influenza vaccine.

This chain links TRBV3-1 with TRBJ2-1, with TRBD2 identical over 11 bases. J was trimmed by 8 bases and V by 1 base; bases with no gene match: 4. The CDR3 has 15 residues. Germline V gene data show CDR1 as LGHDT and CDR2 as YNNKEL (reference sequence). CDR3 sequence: CASSQGTSGSYEQFF. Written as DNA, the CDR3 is TGTGCCAGCAGCCAAGGAACTAGCGGGAGTTATGAGCAGTTCTTC.

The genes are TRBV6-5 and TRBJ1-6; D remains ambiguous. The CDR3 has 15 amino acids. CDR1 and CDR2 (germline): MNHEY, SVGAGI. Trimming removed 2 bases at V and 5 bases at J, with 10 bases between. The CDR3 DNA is TGTGCCAGCAGTTACACGGGGAGGGATAATTCACCCCTCCACTTT. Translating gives CASSYTGRDNSPLHF.

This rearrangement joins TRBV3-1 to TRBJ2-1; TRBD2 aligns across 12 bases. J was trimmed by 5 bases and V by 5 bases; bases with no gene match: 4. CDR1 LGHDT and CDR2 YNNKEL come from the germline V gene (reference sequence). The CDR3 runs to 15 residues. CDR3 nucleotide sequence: TGTGCCAGCAGCGTCCCTAGCGGGAGGGACAATGAGCAGTTCTTC. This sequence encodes CASSVPSGRDNEQFF.

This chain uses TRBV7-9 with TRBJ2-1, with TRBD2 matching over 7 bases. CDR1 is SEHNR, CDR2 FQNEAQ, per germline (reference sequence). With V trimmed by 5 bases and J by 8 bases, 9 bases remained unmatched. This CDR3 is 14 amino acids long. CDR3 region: CASSLDEAGDEQFF. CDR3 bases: TGTGCCAGCAGCCTCGACGAGGCGGGGGATGAGCAGTTCTTC.

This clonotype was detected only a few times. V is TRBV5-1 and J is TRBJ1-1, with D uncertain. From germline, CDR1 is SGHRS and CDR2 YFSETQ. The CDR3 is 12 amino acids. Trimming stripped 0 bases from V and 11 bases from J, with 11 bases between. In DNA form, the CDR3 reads TGCGCCAGCAGCTTGGTATCAGGTGCGGCTTTCTTT. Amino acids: CASSLVSGAAFF.

The CDR3 protein is CSVGSGSLSYEQYF. DNA of the CDR3: TGCAGTGTAGGTAGCGGGAGTCTCTCCTACGAGCAGTACTTC. The chain links TRBV20-1 to TRBJ2-7, with 9 bases that match TRBD2. With V trimmed by 7 bases and J by 0 bases, 7 bases remained unmatched. The length of the CDR3 is 14 residues. Per germline, CDR1 DFQATT and CDR2 SNEGSKA (reference sequence).

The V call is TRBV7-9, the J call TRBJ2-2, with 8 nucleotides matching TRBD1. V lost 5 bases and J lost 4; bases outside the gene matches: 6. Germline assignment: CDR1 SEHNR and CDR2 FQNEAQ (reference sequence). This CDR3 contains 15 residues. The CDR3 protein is CASSPTGAGTGELFF. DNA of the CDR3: TGTGCCAGCAGCCCGACAGGGGCAGGCACCGGGGAGCTGTTTTTT.

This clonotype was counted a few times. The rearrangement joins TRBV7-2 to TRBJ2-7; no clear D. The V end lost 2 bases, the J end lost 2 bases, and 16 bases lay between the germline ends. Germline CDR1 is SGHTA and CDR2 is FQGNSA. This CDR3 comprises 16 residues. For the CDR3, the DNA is TGTGCCAGCAGCTTAACCCAGACATCCTTTCCCTACGAGCAGTACTTC. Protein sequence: CASSLTQTSFPYEQYF.

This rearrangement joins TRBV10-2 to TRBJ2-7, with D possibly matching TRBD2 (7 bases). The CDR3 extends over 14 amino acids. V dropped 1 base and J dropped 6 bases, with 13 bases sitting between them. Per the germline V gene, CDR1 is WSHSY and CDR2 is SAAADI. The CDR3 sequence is CASSEWGGRSEQYF. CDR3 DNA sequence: TGCGCCAGCAGTGAGTGGGGGGGGCGTAGCGAGCAGTACTTC.

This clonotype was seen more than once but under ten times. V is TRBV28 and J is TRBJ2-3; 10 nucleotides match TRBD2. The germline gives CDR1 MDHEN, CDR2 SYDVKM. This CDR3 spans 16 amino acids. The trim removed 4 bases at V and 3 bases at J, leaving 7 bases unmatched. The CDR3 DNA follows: TGTGCCAGCAGTTCGGAACTAGCGGGATTTACAGATACGCAGTATTTT. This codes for CASSSELAGFTDTQYF.

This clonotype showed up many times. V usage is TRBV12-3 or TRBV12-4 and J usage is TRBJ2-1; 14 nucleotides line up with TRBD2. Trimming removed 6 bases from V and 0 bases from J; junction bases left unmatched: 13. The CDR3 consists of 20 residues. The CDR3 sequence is CASSRGTSGSSRSSYNEQFF. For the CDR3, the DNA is TGTGCCAGCAGCCGGGGGACTAGCGGGAGTTCTCGAAGCTCCTACAATGAGCAGTTCTTC.

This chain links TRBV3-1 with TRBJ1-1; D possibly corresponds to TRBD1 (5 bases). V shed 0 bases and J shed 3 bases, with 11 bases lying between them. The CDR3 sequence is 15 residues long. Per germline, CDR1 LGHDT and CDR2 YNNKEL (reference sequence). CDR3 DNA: TGTGCCAGCAGCCAAGATAATGCAGGGCACACTGAAGCTTTCTTT. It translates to CASSQDNAGHTEAFF. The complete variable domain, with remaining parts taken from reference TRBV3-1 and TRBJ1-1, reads DTAVSQTPKYLVTQMGNDKSIKCEQNLGHDTMYWYKQDSKKFLKIMFSYNNKELIINETVPNRFSPKSPDKAHLNLHINSLELGDSAVYFCASSQDNAGHTEAFFGQGTRLTVV.

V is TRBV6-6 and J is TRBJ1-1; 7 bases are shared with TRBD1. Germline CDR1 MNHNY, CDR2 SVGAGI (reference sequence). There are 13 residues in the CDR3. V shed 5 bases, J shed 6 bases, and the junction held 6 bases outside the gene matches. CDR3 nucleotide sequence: TGTGCCAGCAGTGGAAGACAGGGTGCTGAAGCTTTCTTT. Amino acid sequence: CASSGRQGAEAFF.

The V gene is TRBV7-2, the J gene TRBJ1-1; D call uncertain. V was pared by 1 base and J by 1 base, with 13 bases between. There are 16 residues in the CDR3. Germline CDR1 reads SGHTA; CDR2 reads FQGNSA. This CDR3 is CASSLGVAAENTEAFF. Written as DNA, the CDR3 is TGTGCCAGCAGCTTAGGGGTAGCGGCAGAGAACACTGAAGCTTTCTTT. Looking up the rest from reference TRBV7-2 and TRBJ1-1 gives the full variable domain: GAGVSQSPSNKVTEKGKDVELRCDPISGHTALYWYRQSLGQGLEFLIYFQGNSAPDKSGLPSDRFSAERTGGSVSTLTIQRTQQEDSAVYLCASSLGVAAENTEAFFGQGTRLTVV.

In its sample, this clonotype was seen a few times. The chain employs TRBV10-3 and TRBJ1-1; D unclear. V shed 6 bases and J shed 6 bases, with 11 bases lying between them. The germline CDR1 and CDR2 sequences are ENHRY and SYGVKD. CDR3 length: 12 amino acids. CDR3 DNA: TGTGCCATCAGCCCGACTCCCCCTGAAGCTTTCTTT. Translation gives CAISPTPPEAFF.

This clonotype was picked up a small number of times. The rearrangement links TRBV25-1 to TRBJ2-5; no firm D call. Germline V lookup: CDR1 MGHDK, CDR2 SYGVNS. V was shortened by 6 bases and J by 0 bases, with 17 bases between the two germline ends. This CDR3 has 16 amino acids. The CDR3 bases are TGTGCCAGCAGCCTACCAGCAGGCTCGTACCAAGAGACCCAGTACTTC. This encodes CASSLPAGSYQETQYF.

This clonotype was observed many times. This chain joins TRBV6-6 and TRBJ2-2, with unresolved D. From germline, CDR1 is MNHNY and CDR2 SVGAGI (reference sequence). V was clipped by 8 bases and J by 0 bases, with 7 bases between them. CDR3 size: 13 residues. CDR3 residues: CASRLSNTGELFF. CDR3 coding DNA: TGTGCCAGCCGGCTCTCGAACACCGGGGAGCTGTTTTTT.

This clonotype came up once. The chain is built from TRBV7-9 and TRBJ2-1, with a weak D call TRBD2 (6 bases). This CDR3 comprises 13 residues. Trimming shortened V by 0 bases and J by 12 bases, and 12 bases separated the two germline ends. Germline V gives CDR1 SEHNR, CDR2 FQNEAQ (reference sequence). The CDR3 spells CASSLALGTPQFF. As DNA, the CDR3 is TGTGCCAGCAGCTTAGCGCTCGGGACTCCGCAGTTCTTC.

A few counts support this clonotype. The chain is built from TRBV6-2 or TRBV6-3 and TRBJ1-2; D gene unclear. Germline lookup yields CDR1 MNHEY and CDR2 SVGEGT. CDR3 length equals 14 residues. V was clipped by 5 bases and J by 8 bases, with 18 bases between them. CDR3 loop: CASSPISRVGGYTF. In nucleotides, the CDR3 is TGTGCCAGCAGTCCCATCTCCAGAGTCGGCGGCTACACCTTC.

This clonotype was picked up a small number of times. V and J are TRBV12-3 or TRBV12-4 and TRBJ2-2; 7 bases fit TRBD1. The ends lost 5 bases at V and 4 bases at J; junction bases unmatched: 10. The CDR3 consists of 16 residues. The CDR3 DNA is TGTGCCAGCAGTCCGTCCCTGACAGGGCCCACCGGGGAGCTGTTTTTT. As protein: CASSPSLTGPTGELFF.

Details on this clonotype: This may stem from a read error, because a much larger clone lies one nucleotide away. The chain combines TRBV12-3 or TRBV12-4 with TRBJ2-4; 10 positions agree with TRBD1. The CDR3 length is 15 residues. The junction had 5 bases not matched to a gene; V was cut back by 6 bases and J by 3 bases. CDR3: CASSEGQGGKNIQYF. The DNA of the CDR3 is TGTGCCAGCAGCGAAGGACAGGGGGGCAAAAACATTCAGTACTTC.

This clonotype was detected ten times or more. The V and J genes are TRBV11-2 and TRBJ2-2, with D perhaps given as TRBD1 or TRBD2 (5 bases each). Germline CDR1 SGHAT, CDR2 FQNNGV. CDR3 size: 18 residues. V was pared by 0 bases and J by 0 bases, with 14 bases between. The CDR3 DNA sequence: TGTGCCAGCAGCTTAGAACAAACCGGGACGCCGAACACCGGGGAGCTGTTTTTT. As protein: CASSLEQTGTPNTGELFF.

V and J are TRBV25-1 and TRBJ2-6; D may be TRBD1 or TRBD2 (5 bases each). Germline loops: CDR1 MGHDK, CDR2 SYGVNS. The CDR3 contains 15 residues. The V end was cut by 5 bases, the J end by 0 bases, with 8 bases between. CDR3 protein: CASSKGTSGANVLTF. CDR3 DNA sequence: TGTGCCAGCAGTAAAGGGACCTCTGGGGCCAACGTCCTGACTTTC.

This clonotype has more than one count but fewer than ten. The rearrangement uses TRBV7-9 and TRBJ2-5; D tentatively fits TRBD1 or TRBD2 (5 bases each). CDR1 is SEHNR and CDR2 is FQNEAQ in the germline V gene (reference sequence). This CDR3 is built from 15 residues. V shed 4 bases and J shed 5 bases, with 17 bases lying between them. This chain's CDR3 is CASSSDSGTPETQYF. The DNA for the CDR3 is TGTGCCAGCAGCTCGGACTCCGGGACCCCCGAGACCCAGTACTTC.

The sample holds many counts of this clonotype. The CDR3 is CSANTGGAWNSPLHF. CDR3 DNA sequence: TGCAGTGCTAACACGGGGGGCGCGTGGAATTCACCCCTCCACTTT. The genes are TRBV20-1 and TRBJ1-6; D is perhaps TRBD1 (6 bases). Germline lookup yields CDR1 DFQATT and CDR2 SNEGSKA (reference sequence). The V gene lost 4 bases and the J gene lost 7 bases, with 17 bases spanning the gap. CDR3 length: 15 residues.

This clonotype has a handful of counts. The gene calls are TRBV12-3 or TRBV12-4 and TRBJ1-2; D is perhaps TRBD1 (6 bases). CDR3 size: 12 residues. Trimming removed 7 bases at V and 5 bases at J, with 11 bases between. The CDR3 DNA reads TGTGCCAGCACCTTTACAGGGTATGGCTACACCTTC. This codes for CASTFTGYGYTF.

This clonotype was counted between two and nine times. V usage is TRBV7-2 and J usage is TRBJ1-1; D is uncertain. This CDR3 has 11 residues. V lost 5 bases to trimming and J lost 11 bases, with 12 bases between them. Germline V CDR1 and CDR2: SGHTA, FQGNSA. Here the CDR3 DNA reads TGTGCCAGCAGCCTGACGGCTATGGCTTTCTTT. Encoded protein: CASSLTAMAFF.